This record looks at one T cell receptor (beta chain) sequence and its context. Its antigen is currently unknown. The sample comes from a study of OX40 agonist ivuxolimab in advanced cancers. Study-level background: People in dose escalation had one of these cancers: hepatocellular carcinoma, melanoma, renal cell or head and neck cancer. Partial responses were achieved by three patients: one hepatocellular carcinoma, two cutaneous melanoma. Study-level findings and limits: Nonresponders included some who also had low normalized T-cell clonal expansion. People who partly responded at 0.1-3.0 mg/kg had some of the least clonal expansion seen.

CDR3 length: 17 residues. Trimming took 5 bases from V and 0 from J, leaving 17 bases between them. Germline V gives CDR1 SGHTA, CDR2 FQGTGA. Sequencing was performed with immunoSEQ multiplex PCR; in TCRdb, only in-frame clones are kept and a portion is missing. The sample has 50,000 to 65,000 clones; roughly four fifths are singletons. V gene TRBV7-3 combines with J gene TRBJ2-1; D may match TRBD1 or TRBD2 (6 bases each). The clonotype originates from an adult with an advanced solid tumor such as melanoma, head and neck, liver or kidney cancer. The specimen comprised CD4+ or CD8+ T cells sorted from blood, sampled in a trial of the OX40 agonist ivuxolimab. In nucleotides, the CDR3 is TGTGCCAGCAGCCTAGGGGGAGGAGGTGGCTCCTACAATGAGCAGTTCTTC. Encoded protein: CASSLGGGGGSYNEQFF.